The sequence of this T cell receptor (beta chain) was determined in a study of blood T cell repertoires in COVID-19 (dated by TCRdb to the early 2020s). For the wider study: The collaborator samples originated in the United States, Italy and Spain and spanned the acute and convalescent phases of COVID-19. The dataset comprised deeply sampled blood TCRbeta repertoires from subjects exposed to, actively infected with, or recovered from COVID-19. The samples were drawn from two sources: the first 160 participants of the ongoing ImmuneRACE study, and 1,200 or so subjects contributed by 6 global collaborators. Where available, HLA class I and class II types were taken from metadata supplied by the sample provider and were not determined by assay-based typing. A de-identified subject ID, COVID-19 status, age in years and sex were almost always included in the sample metadata. The material from the prospective study consisted of cDNA or gDNA derived from T cells, B-cell-depleted T cells, or PBMCs. The repertoires were released in a freely available public database intended as a resource for research on the immune response to SARS-CoV-2. Results and caveats for the whole study, not just this receptor: The amount of clinical and demographic metadata varied by source and participant and was provided uncurated.

To note about this clone: Its antigen is currently not known. Qualities for individual bases were not recorded, and no much larger clone is one base off.

The cysteine opens and the phenylalanine closes a CDR3 of 15 amino acids. The retained sequence is limited to the CDR3, 45 bases, with the frame set at the first base. V loses 0 bases of germline sequence and J loses 0 bases, and the interval between the two ends is 6 bases. CDR1 SGHTA and CDR2 FQGNSA were looked up in the germline V gene. Whole blood was collected in K2EDTA tubes by collaborating institutions according to the institutions' own protocols. For TCRbeta analysis, collaborators shipped samples as frozen whole blood, isolated PBMCs, or DNA extracted from either of those sample types. TCRbeta CDR3 regions were amplified from genomic DNA using the immunoSEQ Assay, a bias-controlled multiplex PCR. From the authors' description of their analysis: Within the assay, amplification of reference gene primers was used to estimate how many nucleated cells each sample contained. To quantify the absolute abundance of each unique TCRbeta CDR3 rearrangement, sequence reads were collapsed and filtered. Productive Simpson clonality was computed per sample as the square root of Simpson's diversity index over productive rearrangements. TCRdb obtained this table from immuneACCESS and retained in-frame rearrangements with V and J assigned. These tables miss some clones; where compared with another copy, unresolved V genes account for less than half of the shortfall, and the remainder is unexplained. The DNA was the basis for D and trimming; V, J and clone size are from that table. For this sample there are more than 150,000 clones; 89% appear just once. The top ten clones comprise roughly 6.7% of the sample.

The clonotype originates from a man aged 40-49 years with acute or convalescent COVID-19. Sequenced sample: peripheral blood. The chain employs TRBV7-2 and TRBJ1-3; no D gene call is confident. The nucleotide sequence reads TGTGCCAGCAGCTTAGCATGGAGCTCTGGAAACACCATATATTTT. Translation gives CASSLAWSSGNTIYF. The entire variable domain, with the stretches around the CDR3 drawn from the reference TRBV7-2 and TRBJ1-3 proteins, is GAGVSQSPSNKVTEKGKDVELRCDPISGHTALYWYRQSLGQGLEFLIYFQGNSAPDKSGLPSDRFSAERTGGSVSTLTIQRTQQEDSAVYLCASSLAWSSGNTIYFGEGSWLTVV.